The 18 T cell receptor beta chains below all came from one sample that was sequenced in a study of cytomegalovirus exposure and HLA in healthy donors. The study ran its PCR with 60 Vbeta and 13 Jbeta primers. The protocol was immunoSEQ multiplex PCR, while the TCRdb copy is restricted to in-frame clones and leaves out a portion. The sample contains approximately 200,000 clones, roughly four fifths of which appear only once. Sequencing used PBMCs. The receptors were gathered from a man aged 25-40 years in good health and CMV-seronegative.

The chain links TRBV28 to TRBJ2-1; 11 bases map to TRBD2. The germline gives CDR1 MDHEN, CDR2 SYDVKM. The CDR3 totals 15 residues. V shed 3 bases, J shed 4 bases, and the junction held 2 bases outside the gene matches. The CDR3: CASSFSGRGYNEQFF. In DNA, the CDR3 is TGTGCCAGCAGTTTTAGCGGGAGGGGTTACAATGAGCAGTTCTTC.

Only a few counts were recorded for this clone. The gene calls are TRBV28 and TRBJ2-7, with 12 positions matching TRBD1. V dropped 6 bases and J dropped 2; count of bases not matched to a gene: 14. Germline loops: CDR1 MDHEN, CDR2 SYDVKM. The CDR3 length is 18 residues. For the CDR3, the DNA is TGTGCCAGCAGCCGGCCGCCCTCCGGGACAGGGGGCGCCTACGAGCAGTACTTC. Its protein is CASSRPPSGTGGAYEQYF.

The chain links TRBV6-5 to TRBJ2-5; TRBD2 agrees at 9 bases. There are 15 residues in the CDR3. V shed 7 bases and J 4 bases; nucleotides not matched to a gene: 10. Germline values: CDR1 MNHEY, CDR2 SVGAGI. The CDR3 spells CASTSGAGGGETQYF. DNA for the CDR3: TGTGCCAGCACTTCAGGAGCGGGAGGCGGAGAGACCCAGTACTTC.

This clone was seen a single time. V usage is TRBV9 and J usage is TRBJ2-2; the D gene is possibly TRBD1 (6 bases). The germline V and J ends were trimmed by 0 bases and 4 bases, with 7 bases remaining between them. Germline CDR1 is SGDLS and CDR2 is YYNGEE. There are 14 residues in the CDR3. The CDR3 is CASSVADSTGELFF. DNA of the CDR3: TGTGCCAGCAGCGTAGCGGACAGCACCGGGGAGCTGTTTTTT.

The chain has TRBV6-6 and TRBJ1-5; a possible D gene is TRBD1 (6 bases). The length of the CDR3 is 15 residues. V lost 2 bases and J 2 bases, leaving 10 bases between the germline ends. Germline V gives CDR1 MNHNY, CDR2 SVGAGI (reference sequence). The DNA for the CDR3 is TGTGCCAGCAGTTACGGGCCAGGGGGCAATCAGCCCCAGCATTTT. It translates to CASSYGPGGNQPQHF.

V is TRBV11-2 and J is TRBJ2-2, with 7 bases lining up with TRBD2. V shed 5 bases and J 6 bases; nucleotides not matched to a gene: 3. Germline CDR1 SGHAT, CDR2 FQNNGV. This CDR3 region has 13 residues. The CDR3 DNA reads TGTGCCAGCAGCCTGGGGGGGGCCGGGGAGCTGTTTTTT. This gives the protein CASSLGGAGELFF.

This clone was counted only a few times. V and J are TRBV28 and TRBJ1-6; possible D gene TRBD1, 6 bases. Germline lookup yields CDR1 MDHEN and CDR2 SYDVKM. Between the trimmed V and J ends, which lost 5 bases and 3 bases, there was a span of 8 bases. The CDR3 covers 14 residues. The CDR3 sequence: CASSKQGYNSPLHF. DNA for the CDR3: TGTGCCAGCAGTAAACAGGGCTATAATTCACCCCTCCACTTT.

This clone was seen a few times. The J gene is TRBJ2-5, the V gene TRBV7-6; a possible D gene is TRBD2 (6 bases). This CDR3 comprises 17 residues. Germline CDR1 and CDR2: SGHVS and FNYEAQ. V lost 0 bases to trimming and J lost 11 bases, with 25 bases between them. DNA for the CDR3: TGTGCCAGCAGCTTAGCAGTAGGAGGGCAGATAGCTAGGGAGCAGTACTTC. This translates into CASSLAVGGQIAREQYF. The full variable domain, in which reference TRBV7-6 and TRBJ2-5 provide the parts outside the CDR3, is GAGVSQSPRYKVTKRGQDVALRCDPISGHVSLYWYRQALGQGPEFLTYFNYEAQQDKSGLPNDRFSAERPEGSISTLTIQRTEQRDSAMYRCASSLAVGGQIAREQYFGPGTRLLVL.

The chain has TRBV18 and TRBJ2-3; a possible D gene is TRBD2 (6 bases). From germline, CDR1 is KGHSH and CDR2 LQKENI. This CDR3 has 15 residues. V was clipped by 5 bases and J by 6 bases, with 18 bases between them. CDR3 in DNA: TGTGCCAGCTCAAACGGACCCGAGGCGGGGGATACGCAGTATTTT. Amino acids: CASSNGPEAGDTQYF.

This rearrangement joins TRBV9 to TRBJ1-6; no reliable D call. The CDR3 runs to 16 residues. Trimming removed 3 bases from V and 0 bases from J, with 10 bases in between. Germline CDR1 SGDLS, CDR2 YYNGEE. The CDR3 sequence: CASSEKLSSYNSPLHF. Written as DNA, the CDR3 is TGTGCCAGCAGCGAGAAGCTTAGCTCCTATAATTCACCCCTCCACTTT.

The chain couples TRBV11-2 to TRBJ1-2; maybe TRBD1 (5 bases). The CDR3 is 14 amino acids. Looked up from germline, CDR1 is SGHAT and CDR2 is FQNNGV. V dropped 1 base and J dropped 8 bases, with 14 bases sitting between them. The CDR3 DNA is TGTGCCAGCAGCTTAGCGGCAGGGATGGAGGGCTACACCTTC. This gives the protein CASSLAAGMEGYTF.

This chain uses TRBV19 with TRBJ2-3; TRBD1 matches at 8 bases. The V gene's germline CDR1 is LNHDA and CDR2 SQIVND (reference sequence). The CDR3 totals 16 residues. V shed 2 bases and J 6 bases; nucleotides not matched to a gene: 10. In DNA, the CDR3 is TGTGCCAGTAGTATACTCGGGACAGGTCTGGCCGATACGCAGTATTTT. Translation gives CASSILGTGLADTQYF.

The V call is TRBV5-4, the J call TRBJ1-2; D is ambiguous. The germline CDR1 and CDR2 sequences are SGHNT and YYREEE (reference sequence). V was cut by 4 bases and J by 5 bases, with 9 bases left in between. This CDR3 contains 12 residues. The chain's CDR3 is CASSDTDYGYTF. The CDR3, as DNA: TGTGCCAGCAGCGATACTGATTATGGCTACACCTTC.

The V call is TRBV4-2, the J call TRBJ2-2; the D is unclear. Germline loops: CDR1 LGHNA, CDR2 YNFKEQ. This CDR3 has 14 amino acids. V dropped 5 bases and J dropped 4 bases, with 11 bases sitting between them. The CDR3 DNA reads TGTGCCAGCAGCTGGAGTGGTAGCACCGGGGAGCTGTTTTTT. Translation: CASSWSGSTGELFF.

In this sample, this clone turned up a few times. The chain employs TRBV6-6 and TRBJ1-1; the match to TRBD1 covers 9 bases. Germline CDR1 MNHNY, CDR2 SVGAGI (reference sequence). Trimming took 5 bases from V and 3 from J; bases not matched to a gene: 4. This CDR3 spans 14 amino acids. CDR3 amino acids: CASSTTGGDTEAFF. CDR3 bases: TGTGCCAGCAGTACGACAGGGGGGGACACTGAAGCTTTCTTT.

The chain couples TRBV14 to TRBJ2-7; 11 nucleotides agree with TRBD2. The CDR3 has 14 residues. Trimming at V came to 4 bases and at J to 5 bases, leaving 4 bases not matched to a gene. Germline V lookup: CDR1 SGHDN, CDR2 FVKESK. CDR3 residues: CASSPLAGENEQYF. The DNA of the CDR3 is TGTGCCAGCAGCCCACTAGCGGGAGAGAACGAGCAGTACTTC.

The J gene is TRBJ1-2, the V gene TRBV5-6; 7 bases map to TRBD1. CDR1 and CDR2 (germline): SGHDT, YYEEEE. CDR3 size: 13 residues. The J segment lost 2 bases and the V segment lost 3 bases, leaving 1 base of the junction unmatched. CDR3 in DNA: TGTGCCAGCAGCTCACAGGGGAACTATGGCTACACCTTC. Its protein product is CASSSQGNYGYTF.

This clone was seen once. The V gene is TRBV9, the J gene TRBJ1-6, with 7 nucleotides matching TRBD1. CDR3 length equals 16 residues. Germline V gene sequence: CDR1 SGDLS, CDR2 YYNGEE. V was clipped by 3 bases and J by 0 bases; unmatched bases: 3. The chain's CDR3 is CASSGGTVSYNSPLHF. The CDR3 DNA follows: TGTGCCAGCAGCGGAGGGACAGTCTCCTATAATTCACCCCTCCACTTT. The entire variable domain, with the rest obtained from reference TRBV9 and TRBJ1-6, is as follows: DSGVTQTPKHLITATGQRVTLRCSPRSGDLSVYWYQQSLDQGLQFLIQYYNGEERAKGNILERFSAQQFPDLHSELNLSSLELGDSALYFCASSGGTVSYNSPLHFGNGTRLTVT.